The 18 T cell receptor beta chains below all came from one sample that was sequenced in a study of T cell repertoires in cytomegalovirus infection. Which antigens these TCRs recognize remains unknown. MiXCR, run by TCRdb on the reads, gives a single entry per CDR3 protein. Of about 360,000 distinct CDR3 sequences detected, around a third appear once; the ten largest clones hold approximately 13%. Sample: cultured PBMCs, taken from culture after CMV antigen stimulation. The receptors here all came from a human donor in good health (CMV status not recorded). Some clones in this sample may be carry-over from other donors' samples.

This clonotype was found a few times. V gene TRBV27 combines with J gene TRBJ2-7; D possibly corresponds to TRBD1 (7 bases). CDR1 is MNHEY, CDR2 SMNVEV, per germline (reference sequence). V lost 4 bases to trimming and J lost 4 bases, with 11 bases between them. This CDR3 spans 13 amino acids. CDR3 in amino acids: CASSYSGGYEQYF. The CDR3 DNA reads TGTGCCAGCAGTTATTCAGGGGGGTACGAGCAGTACTTC.

This clonotype was seen only a few times. V is TRBV10-3 and J is TRBJ2-1; weak D call: TRBD1 (6 bases). V was pared by 10 bases and J by 4 bases, with 14 bases between. Germline V gives CDR1 ENHRY, CDR2 SYGVKD. The CDR3 extends over 13 amino acids. CDR3 DNA: TGTGCCACCAGCTTGGACAGTTACAATGAGCAGTTCTTC. Translated: CATSLDSYNEQFF.

This clonotype was seen at least ten times. CDR3 coding DNA: TGTGCCAGCAGCTTACTGCGCACAGATACGCAGTATTTT. Translating it yields CASSLLRTDTQYF. This chain joins TRBV7-6 and TRBJ2-3; the D is unclear. The CDR3 is 13 amino acids. Trimming stripped 2 bases from V and 1 base from J, with 4 bases between. Germline assignment: CDR1 SGHVS and CDR2 FNYEAQ.

In this sample, this clonotype turned up many times. The rearrangement joins TRBV14 to TRBJ2-3; D unclear. V dropped 4 bases and J dropped 0 bases, with 14 bases sitting between them. The CDR3 extends over 16 amino acids. Germline lookup yields CDR1 SGHDN and CDR2 FVKESK. The CDR3 protein is CASSLRLAASTDTQYF. CDR3 in DNA: TGTGCCAGCAGCCTTAGACTGGCTGCTAGCACAGATACGCAGTATTTT. The full variable domain, its missing parts supplied by reference TRBV14 and TRBJ2-3, is EAGVTQFPSHSVIEKGQTVTLRCDPISGHDNLYWYRRVMGKEIKFLLHFVKESKQDESGMPNNRFLAERTGGTYSTLKVQPAELEDSGVYFCASSLRLAASTDTQYFGPGTRLTVL.

This clonotype was found a few times. The chain uses TRBV6-1 and TRBJ2-7; D call uncertain. V was shortened by 7 bases and J by 3 bases, with 13 bases between the two germline ends. CDR3 length: 13 amino acids. Germline V gene data show CDR1 as MNHNS and CDR2 as SASEGT. The CDR3 reads CASIKNRDYEQYF. CDR3 DNA: TGTGCCAGCATAAAAAATCGCGACTACGAGCAGTACTTC.

The rearrangement joins TRBV19 to TRBJ2-2, with a tentative D call TRBD2 (5 bases). In germline, CDR1 is LNHDA, CDR2 SQIVND (reference sequence). The V end was cut by 5 bases, the J end by 5 bases, with 12 bases between. This CDR3 has 14 amino acids. This chain's CDR3 is CASSQRVRTGELFF. The CDR3 bases are TGTGCCAGTAGTCAGAGGGTTCGGACCGGGGAGCTGTTTTTT.

This clonotype was picked up many times. Germline and junction disagree at one end, which may indicate a read error. The chain joins TRBV7-2 to TRBJ1-6; 10 bases agree with TRBD1. The germline CDR1 and CDR2 sequences are SGHTA and FQGNSA. The CDR3 has 18 residues. CDR3 nucleotide sequence: TGTGCCAGCAGCCCCAAATATGACAGGGGGCTGAATAATGCACCCCTCCACTTT. As protein: CASSPKYDRGLNNAPLHF.

This chain connects TRBV9 to TRBJ1-6; tentative D call: TRBD1 (5 bases). The germline V and J ends were trimmed by 6 bases and 1 base, with 17 bases remaining between them. Germline V lookup: CDR1 SGDLS, CDR2 YYNGEE. The length of the CDR3 is 17 residues. In nucleotides, the CDR3 is TGTGCCAGCACCTCAGACGGGGGGTTATCCTATAATTCACCCCTCCACTTT. This translates into CASTSDGGLSYNSPLHF.

V is TRBV5-4 and J is TRBJ2-5; 10 bases agree with TRBD1. From germline, CDR1 is SGHNT and CDR2 YYREEE (reference sequence). J lost 5 bases, V lost 7 bases, and 11 bases had no gene match. This CDR3 has 15 residues. The CDR3 protein is CASSRDRGSWETQYF. The CDR3 DNA reads as TGTGCCAGCTCCCGGGACAGGGGATCTTGGGAGACCCAGTACTTC.

Concerning this clonotype: Given a much more abundant clone one base away, this may be a read error. The chain recombines TRBV5-4 with TRBJ2-3; a weak D match, TRBD2 (5 bases). CDR1 is SGHNT and CDR2 is YYREEE in the germline V gene (reference sequence). V lost 4 bases and J lost 4, with 10 bases in between. The CDR3 consists of 13 residues. The CDR3 DNA sequence: TGTGCCAGCAGCCCCGGGAACCCAGATACGCAGTATTTT. Its translation: CASSPGNPDTQYF.

The rearrangement links TRBV7-9 to TRBJ1-1; TRBD1 might be the D (6 bases). Trimming took off 6 bases at V and 4 bases at J, with 9 bases between the two ends. Germline lookup yields CDR1 SEHNR and CDR2 FQNEAQ (reference sequence). This CDR3 has 12 residues. The CDR3 DNA reads TGTGCCAGCAGTAGGGGGATCACTGAAGCTTTCTTT. Its protein product is CASSRGITEAFF. Complete variable domain (other parts from reference TRBV7-9 and TRBJ1-1): DTGVSQNPRHKITKRGQNVTFRCDPISEHNRLYWYRQTLGQGPEFLTYFQNEAQLEKSRLLSDRFSAERPKGSFSTLEIQRTEQGDSAMYLCASSRGITEAFFGQGTRLTVV.

V gene TRBV5-1 combines with J gene TRBJ2-7; 8 bases are a match to TRBD1. Germline assignment: CDR1 SGHRS and CDR2 YFSETQ. The CDR3 is 15 residues long. V lost 4 bases and J lost 5; bases outside the gene matches: 11. CDR3 coding DNA: TGCGCCAGCAGCAACCGACCGGACAGGGTGGACGAGCAGTACGTC. It is translated as CASSNRPDRVDEQYV.

V gene TRBV5-8 combines with J gene TRBJ2-2, with 10 bases that match TRBD1. The V and J ends lost 4 bases and 4 bases, in that order; junction bases with no gene match: 7. The CDR3 extends over 16 amino acids. Germline V gene sequence: CDR1 SGHTS, CDR2 YDEGEE. The CDR3 protein is CASSGGTGVFTGELFF. CDR3 sequence (DNA): TGTGCCAGCAGCGGCGGGACAGGGGTTTTCACCGGGGAGCTGTTTTTT. The full variable domain, its missing parts supplied by reference TRBV5-8 and TRBJ2-2, is EAGVTQSPTHLIKTRGQQATLRCSPISGHTSVYWYQQALGLGLQFLLWYDEGEERNRGNFPPRFSGRQFPNYSSELNVNALELEDSALYLCASSGGTGVFTGELFFGEGSRLTVL.

The chain links TRBV27 to TRBJ2-1; D ambiguous. Germline V gene sequence: CDR1 MNHEY, CDR2 SMNVEV (reference sequence). This CDR3 is built from 14 residues. Deletions cut 1 base from V and 7 bases from J, with 11 bases between. Written as DNA, the CDR3 is TGTGCCAGCAGTTTATTCGACGGATATAATGAGCAGTTCTTC. Translation gives CASSLFDGYNEQFF.

The chain combines TRBV7-8 with TRBJ2-1; TRBD1 or TRBD2 may be the D gene (5 bases each). Trimming took off 5 bases at V and 12 bases at J, with 14 bases between the two ends. Per germline, CDR1 SGHVS and CDR2 FQNEAQ. The CDR3 runs to 12 residues. The CDR3 is CASSPQPGPQFF. The CDR3, as DNA: TGTGCCAGCAGCCCCCAACCGGGACCGCAGTTCTTC.

This rearrangement joins TRBV18 to TRBJ2-7; TRBD1 aligns across 7 bases. Germline CDR1 reads KGHSH; CDR2 reads LQKENI. The CDR3 spans 15 residues. The ends lost 6 bases at V and 1 base at J; junction bases unmatched: 9. In DNA form, the CDR3 reads TGTGCCAGCTCCCCGGGACAGCCCAGATCCTACGAGCAGTACTTC. Amino acid sequence: CASSPGQPRSYEQYF.

This clonotype appeared many times. This chain uses TRBV7-8 with TRBJ1-1, with D possibly TRBD1 on 6 matching bases. The CDR3 sequence is 15 residues long. Per germline, CDR1 SGHVS and CDR2 FQNEAQ. The V and J ends lost 2 bases and 4 bases respectively, with 14 bases between them. CDR3 coding DNA: TGTGCCAGCAGCTTATCTCAACAGGGTAGCACTGAAGCTTTCTTT. Translating it yields CASSLSQQGSTEAFF. Combining the CDR3 with reference TRBV7-8 and TRBJ1-1 gives the whole variable domain GAGVSQSPRYKVAKRGQDVALRCDPISGHVSLFWYQQALGQGPEFLTYFQNEAQLDKSGLPSDRFFAERPEGSVSTLKIQRTQQEDSAVYLCASSLSQQGSTEAFFGQGTRLTVV.

The rearrangement joins TRBV10-3 to TRBJ1-1; D unclear. The germline V gene has CDR1 ENHRY and CDR2 SYGVKD. The CDR3 length is 15 residues. Trimming shortened V by 4 bases and J by 0 bases, and 12 bases separated the two germline ends. In DNA, the CDR3 is TGTGCCATCAGTGCGGATCGGGGAATGAACACTGAAGCTTTCTTT. Protein product: CAISADRGMNTEAFF.